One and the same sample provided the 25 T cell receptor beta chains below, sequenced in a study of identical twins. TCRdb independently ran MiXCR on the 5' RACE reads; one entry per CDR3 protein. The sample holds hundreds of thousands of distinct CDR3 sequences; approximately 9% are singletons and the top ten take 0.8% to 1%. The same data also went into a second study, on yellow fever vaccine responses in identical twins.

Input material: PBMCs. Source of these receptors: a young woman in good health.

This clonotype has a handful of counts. CDR3 loop: CASSLKRLAGSTDTQYF. In DNA form, the CDR3 reads TGTGCCAGCAGCTTAAAACGACTAGCGGGAAGCACAGATACGCAGTATTTT. The rearrangement joins TRBV7-2 to TRBJ2-3, with TRBD2 identical over 11 bases. In germline, CDR1 is SGHTA, CDR2 FQGNSA. This CDR3 is built from 17 residues. Germline trimming cut 2 bases from V and 0 bases from J; bases unmatched to any gene: 4.

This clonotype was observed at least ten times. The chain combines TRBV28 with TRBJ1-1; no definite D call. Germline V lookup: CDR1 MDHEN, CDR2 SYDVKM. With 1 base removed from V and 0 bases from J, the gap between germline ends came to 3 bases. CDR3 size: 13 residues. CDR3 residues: CASSLYLNTEAFF. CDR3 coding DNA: TGTGCCAGCAGTTTATACCTGAACACTGAAGCTTTCTTT. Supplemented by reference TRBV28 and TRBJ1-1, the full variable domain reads DVKVTQSSRYLVKRTGEKVFLECVQDMDHENMFWYRQDPGLGLRLIYFSYDVKMKEKGDIPEGYSVSREKKERFSLILESASTNQTSMYLCASSLYLNTEAFFGQGTRLTVV.

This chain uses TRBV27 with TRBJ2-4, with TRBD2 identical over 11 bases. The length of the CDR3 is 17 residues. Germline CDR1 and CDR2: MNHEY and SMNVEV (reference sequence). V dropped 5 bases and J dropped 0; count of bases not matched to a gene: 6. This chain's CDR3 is CASSRLAGNLAKNIQYF. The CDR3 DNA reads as TGTGCCAGCAGTCGACTAGCGGGAAACCTAGCCAAAAACATTCAGTACTTC.

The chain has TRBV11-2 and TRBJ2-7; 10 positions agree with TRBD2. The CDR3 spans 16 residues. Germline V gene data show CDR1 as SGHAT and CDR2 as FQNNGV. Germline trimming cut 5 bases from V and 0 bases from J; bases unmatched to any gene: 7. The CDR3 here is CASSLTSGVLSYEQYF. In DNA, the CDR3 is TGTGCCAGCAGCCTCACTAGCGGGGTCCTCTCCTACGAGCAGTACTTC.

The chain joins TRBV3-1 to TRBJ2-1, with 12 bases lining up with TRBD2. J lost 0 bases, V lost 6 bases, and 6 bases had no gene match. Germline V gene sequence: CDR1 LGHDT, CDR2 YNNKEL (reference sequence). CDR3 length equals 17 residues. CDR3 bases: TGTGCCAGCAGTCAAACTAGCGGGGGGCTCTCCTACAATGAGCAGTTCTTC. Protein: CASSQTSGGLSYNEQFF.

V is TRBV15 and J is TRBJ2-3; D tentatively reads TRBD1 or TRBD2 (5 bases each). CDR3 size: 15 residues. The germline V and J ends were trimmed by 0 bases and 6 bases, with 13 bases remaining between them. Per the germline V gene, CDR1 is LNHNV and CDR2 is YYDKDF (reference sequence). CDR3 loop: CATSRERGPYDTQYF. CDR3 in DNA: TGTGCCACCAGCAGAGAACGGGGCCCCTACGATACGCAGTATTTT.

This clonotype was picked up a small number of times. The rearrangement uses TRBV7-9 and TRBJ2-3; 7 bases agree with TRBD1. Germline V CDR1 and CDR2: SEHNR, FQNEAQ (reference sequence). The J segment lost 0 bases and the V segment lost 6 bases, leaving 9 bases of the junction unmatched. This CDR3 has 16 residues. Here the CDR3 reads CASRRDRLRSTDTQYF. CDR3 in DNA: TGTGCCAGCAGACGGGACAGATTAAGAAGCACAGATACGCAGTATTTT.

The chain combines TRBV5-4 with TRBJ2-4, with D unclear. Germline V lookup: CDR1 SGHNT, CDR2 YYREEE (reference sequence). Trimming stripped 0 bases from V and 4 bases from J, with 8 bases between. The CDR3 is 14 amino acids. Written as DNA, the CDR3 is TGTGCCAGCAGCTTGGGACGTCAGAAAAACATTCAGTACTTC. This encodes CASSLGRQKNIQYF.

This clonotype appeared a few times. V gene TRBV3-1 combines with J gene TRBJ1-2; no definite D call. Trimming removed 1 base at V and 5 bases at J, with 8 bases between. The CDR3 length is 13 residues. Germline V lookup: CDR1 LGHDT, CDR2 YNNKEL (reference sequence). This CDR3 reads CASSQGWGYGYTF. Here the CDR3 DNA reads TGTGCCAGCAGCCAAGGATGGGGATATGGCTACACCTTC.

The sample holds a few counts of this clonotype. The CDR3 sequence: CASRDSRGTEAFF. The CDR3 region has the DNA TGTGCCAGCAGAGACAGTCGAGGGACTGAAGCTTTCTTT. The rearrangement uses TRBV5-4 and TRBJ1-1, with D possibly TRBD1 on 5 matching bases. The CDR3 is 13 amino acids. Trimming left V 5 bases short and J 5 bases short, with 13 bases between. Per germline, CDR1 SGHNT and CDR2 YYREEE (reference sequence).

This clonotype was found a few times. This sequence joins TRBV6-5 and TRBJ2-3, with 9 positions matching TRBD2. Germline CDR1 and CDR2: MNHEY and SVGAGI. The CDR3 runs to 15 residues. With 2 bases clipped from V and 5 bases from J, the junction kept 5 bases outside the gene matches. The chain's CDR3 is CASSYPSGGLDTQYF. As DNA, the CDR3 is TGTGCCAGCAGTTACCCCAGCGGGGGGTTAGATACGCAGTATTTT.

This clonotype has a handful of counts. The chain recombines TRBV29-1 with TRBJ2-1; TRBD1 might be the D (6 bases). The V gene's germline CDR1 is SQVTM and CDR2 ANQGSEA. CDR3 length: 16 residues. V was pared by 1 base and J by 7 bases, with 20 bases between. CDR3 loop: CSVEGSAQGIWNEQFF. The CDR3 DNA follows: TGCAGCGTTGAAGGGTCAGCACAGGGAATTTGGAATGAGCAGTTCTTC.

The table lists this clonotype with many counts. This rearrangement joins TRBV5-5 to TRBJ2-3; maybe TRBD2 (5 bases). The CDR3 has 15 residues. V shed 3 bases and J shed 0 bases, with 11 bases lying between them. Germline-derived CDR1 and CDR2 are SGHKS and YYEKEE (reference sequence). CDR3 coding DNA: TGTGCCAGCAGCTCGCCCAGGACTAGCACAGATACGCAGTATTTT. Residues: CASSSPRTSTDTQYF.

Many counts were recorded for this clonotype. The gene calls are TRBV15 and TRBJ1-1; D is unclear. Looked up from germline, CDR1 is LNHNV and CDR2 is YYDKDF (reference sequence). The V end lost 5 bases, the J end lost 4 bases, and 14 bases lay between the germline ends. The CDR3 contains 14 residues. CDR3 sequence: CATSRPAKGTEAFF. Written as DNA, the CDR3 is TGTGCCACCAGCCGCCCGGCCAAGGGCACTGAAGCTTTCTTT.

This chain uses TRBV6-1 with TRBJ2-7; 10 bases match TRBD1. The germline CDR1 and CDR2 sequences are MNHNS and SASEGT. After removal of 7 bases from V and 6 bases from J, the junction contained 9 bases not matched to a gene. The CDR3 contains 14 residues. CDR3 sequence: CASTPPGQGTEQYF. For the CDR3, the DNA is TGTGCCAGCACCCCACCGGGACAGGGGACCGAGCAGTACTTC.

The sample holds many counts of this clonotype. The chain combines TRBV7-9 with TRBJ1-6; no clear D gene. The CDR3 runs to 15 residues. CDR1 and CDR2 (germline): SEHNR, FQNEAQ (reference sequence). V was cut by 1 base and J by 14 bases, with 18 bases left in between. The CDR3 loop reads CASSLGVGRTVALHF. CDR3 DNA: TGTGCCAGCAGCTTAGGAGTCGGCCGCACTGTTGCCCTCCACTTT.

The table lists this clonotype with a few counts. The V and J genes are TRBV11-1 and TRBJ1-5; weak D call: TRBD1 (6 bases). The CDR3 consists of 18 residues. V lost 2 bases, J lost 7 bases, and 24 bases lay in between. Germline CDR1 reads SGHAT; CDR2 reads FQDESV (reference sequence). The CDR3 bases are TGTGCCAGCAGCTTATATCGGGGTCTGGGGGCGGAAGGACAGCCCCAGCATTTT. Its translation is CASSLYRGLGAEGQPQHF.

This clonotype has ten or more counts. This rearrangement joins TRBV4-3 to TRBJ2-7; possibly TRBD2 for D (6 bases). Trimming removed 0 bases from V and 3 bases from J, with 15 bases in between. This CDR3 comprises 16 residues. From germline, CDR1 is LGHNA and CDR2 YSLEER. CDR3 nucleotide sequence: TGCGCCAGCAGCCAAGATCCAGCGGAGGGACTCTACGAGCAGTACTTC. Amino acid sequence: CASSQDPAEGLYEQYF.

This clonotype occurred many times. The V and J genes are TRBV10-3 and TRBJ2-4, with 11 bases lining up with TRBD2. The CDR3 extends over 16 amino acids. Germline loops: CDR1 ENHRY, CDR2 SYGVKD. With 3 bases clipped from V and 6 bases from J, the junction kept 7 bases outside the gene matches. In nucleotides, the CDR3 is TGTGCCATCAGTGAAGGGCTAGCGGGAGGATTAAACATTCAGTACTTC. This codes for CAISEGLAGGLNIQYF.

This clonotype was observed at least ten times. The CDR3 DNA sequence: TGTGCCAGCCAGGGACAGGTCTCCTACGAGCAGTACTTC. It translates to CASQGQVSYEQYF. The chain combines TRBV12-3 or TRBV12-4 with TRBJ2-7, with 8 bases fitting TRBD1. The CDR3 is 13 residues long. J was trimmed by 0 bases and V by 8 bases; bases with no gene match: 3.

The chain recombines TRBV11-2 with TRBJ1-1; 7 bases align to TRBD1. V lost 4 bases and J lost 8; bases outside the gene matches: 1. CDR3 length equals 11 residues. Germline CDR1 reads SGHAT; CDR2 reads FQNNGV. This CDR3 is CASSWTGEAFF. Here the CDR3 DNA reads TGTGCCAGCAGCTGGACAGGAGAAGCTTTCTTT.

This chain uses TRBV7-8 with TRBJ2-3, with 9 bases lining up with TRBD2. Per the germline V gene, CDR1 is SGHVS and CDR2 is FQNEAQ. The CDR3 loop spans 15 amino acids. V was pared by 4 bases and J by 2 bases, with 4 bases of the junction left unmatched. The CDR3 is CASSSVAGDTDTQYF. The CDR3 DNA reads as TGTGCCAGCAGCTCCGTAGCGGGAGACACAGATACGCAGTATTTT. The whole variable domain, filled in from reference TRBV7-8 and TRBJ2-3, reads GAGVSQSPRYKVAKRGQDVALRCDPISGHVSLFWYQQALGQGPEFLTYFQNEAQLDKSGLPSDRFFAERPEGSVSTLKIQRTQQEDSAVYLCASSSVAGDTDTQYFGPGTRLTVL.

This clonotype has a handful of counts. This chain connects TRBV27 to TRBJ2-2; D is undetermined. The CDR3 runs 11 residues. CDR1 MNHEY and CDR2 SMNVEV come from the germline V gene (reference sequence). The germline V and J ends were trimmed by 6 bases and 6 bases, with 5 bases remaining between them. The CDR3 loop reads CASRASGELFF. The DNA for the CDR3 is TGTGCCAGCAGGGCCTCCGGGGAGCTGTTTTTT.

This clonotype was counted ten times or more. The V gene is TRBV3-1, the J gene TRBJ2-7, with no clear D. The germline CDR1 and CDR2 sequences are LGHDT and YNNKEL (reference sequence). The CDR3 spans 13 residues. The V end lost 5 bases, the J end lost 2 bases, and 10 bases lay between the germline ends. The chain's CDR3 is CASSNRQPYEQYF. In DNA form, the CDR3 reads TGTGCCAGCAGCAATAGACAACCCTACGAGCAGTACTTC.

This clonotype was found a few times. CDR3 protein: CASSAKGVSNEQFF. CDR3 coding DNA: TGTGCCAGCAGCGCCAAAGGGGTTTCGAATGAGCAGTTCTTC. The rearrangement uses TRBV9 and TRBJ2-1; a weak D match, TRBD1 (5 bases). V lost 3 bases and J lost 7, with 14 bases in between. Germline V gene sequence: CDR1 SGDLS, CDR2 YYNGEE. The length of the CDR3 is 14 residues. Complete variable domain (other parts from reference TRBV9 and TRBJ2-1): DSGVTQTPKHLITATGQRVTLRCSPRSGDLSVYWYQQSLDQGLQFLIQYYNGEERAKGNILERFSAQQFPDLHSELNLSSLELGDSALYFCASSAKGVSNEQFFGPGTRLTVL.